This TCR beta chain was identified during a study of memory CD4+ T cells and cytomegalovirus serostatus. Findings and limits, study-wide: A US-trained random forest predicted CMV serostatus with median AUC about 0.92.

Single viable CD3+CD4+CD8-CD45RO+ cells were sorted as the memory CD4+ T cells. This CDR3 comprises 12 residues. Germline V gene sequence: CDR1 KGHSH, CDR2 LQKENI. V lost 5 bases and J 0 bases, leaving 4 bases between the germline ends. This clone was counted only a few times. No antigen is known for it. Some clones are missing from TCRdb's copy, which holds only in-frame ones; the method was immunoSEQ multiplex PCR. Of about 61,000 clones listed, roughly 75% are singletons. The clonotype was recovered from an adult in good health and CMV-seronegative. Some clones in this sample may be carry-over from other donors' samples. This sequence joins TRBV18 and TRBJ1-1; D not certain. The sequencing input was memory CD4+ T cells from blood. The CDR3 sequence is CASSSVNTEAFF. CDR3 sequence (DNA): TGTGCCAGCTCATCCGTGAACACTGAAGCTTTCTTT. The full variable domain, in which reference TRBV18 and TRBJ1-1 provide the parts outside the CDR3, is NAGVMQNPRHLVRRRGQEARLRCSPMKGHSHVYWYRQLPEEGLKFMVYLQKENIIDESGMPKERFSAEFPKEGPSILRIQQVVRGDSAAYFCASSSVNTEAFFGQGTRLTVV.